The clone carrying this TCR beta chain was counted once. Its antigen is undetermined. This record belongs to a study of high-grade serous ovarian cancer treatment subgroups. General study findings and limits: Repertoire analysis covered CDR3 alone, not CDR1 or CDR2.

Clones were read by immunoSEQ multiplex PCR, and TCRdb kept only the in-frame ones, dropping some. The table shows around 37,000 clones, with approximately 81% occurring only once. Tumor tissue was taken before any definitive surgery or chemotherapy was given. The TCR was taken from a human donor with high-grade serous ovarian cancer. Material: tumor tissue.

The CDR3 nucleotides read TGTGCCAGCAGTTTAAGGCCCCGAGCGGGTAACACCGGGGAGCTGTTTTTT. Translation gives CASSLRPRAGNTGELFF. The chain couples TRBV28 to TRBJ2-2, with D perhaps TRBD2 (6 bases). The CDR3 runs 17 residues. The V and J ends lost 2 bases and 2 bases respectively, with 15 bases between them. Per germline, CDR1 MDHEN and CDR2 SYDVKM.